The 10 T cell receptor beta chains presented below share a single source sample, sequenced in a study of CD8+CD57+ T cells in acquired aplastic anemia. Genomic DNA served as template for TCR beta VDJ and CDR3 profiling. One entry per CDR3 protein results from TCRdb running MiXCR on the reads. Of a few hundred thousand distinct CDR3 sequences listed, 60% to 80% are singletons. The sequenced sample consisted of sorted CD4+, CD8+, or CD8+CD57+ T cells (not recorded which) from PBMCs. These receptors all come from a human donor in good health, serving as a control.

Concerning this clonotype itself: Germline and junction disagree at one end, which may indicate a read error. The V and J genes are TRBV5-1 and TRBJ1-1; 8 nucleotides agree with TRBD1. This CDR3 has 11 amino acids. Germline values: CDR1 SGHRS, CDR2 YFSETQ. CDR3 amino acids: CASSSNRGNSF. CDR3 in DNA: TGCGCCAGCAGCTCGAACAGGGGGAATTCCTTT.

DNA of the CDR3: TGCAGTGCTAGGACAGGGTTGAACACTGAAGCTTTCTTT. Its protein is CSARTGLNTEAFF. The chain carries TRBV20-1 and TRBJ1-1; 7 positions agree with TRBD1. The CDR3 length is 13 residues. Germline assignment: CDR1 DFQATT and CDR2 SNEGSKA (reference sequence). The trim removed 3 bases at V and 0 bases at J, leaving 1 base unmatched.

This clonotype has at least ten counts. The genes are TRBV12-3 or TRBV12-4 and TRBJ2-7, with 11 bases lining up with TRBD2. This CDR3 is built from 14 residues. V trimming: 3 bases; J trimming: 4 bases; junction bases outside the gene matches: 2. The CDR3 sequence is CASSFSGGAYEQYF. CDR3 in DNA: TGTGCCAGCAGTTTTAGCGGGGGGGCTTACGAGCAGTACTTC.

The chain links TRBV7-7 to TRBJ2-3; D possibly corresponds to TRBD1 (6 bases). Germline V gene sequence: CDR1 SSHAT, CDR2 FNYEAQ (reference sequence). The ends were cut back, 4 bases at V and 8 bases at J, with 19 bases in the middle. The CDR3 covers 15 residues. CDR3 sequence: CASSSARGKLATQYF. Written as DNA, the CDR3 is TGTGCCAGCAGCTCTGCTAGGGGGAAGCTGGCTACGCAGTATTTT.

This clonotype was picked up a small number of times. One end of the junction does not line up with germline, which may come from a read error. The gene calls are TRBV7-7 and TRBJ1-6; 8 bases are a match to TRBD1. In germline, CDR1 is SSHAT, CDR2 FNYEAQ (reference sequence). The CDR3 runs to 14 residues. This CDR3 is CASSLEDRAKQYFF. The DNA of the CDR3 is TGTGCCAGCAGCTTAGAGGACAGGGCAAAACAGTACTTCTTT.

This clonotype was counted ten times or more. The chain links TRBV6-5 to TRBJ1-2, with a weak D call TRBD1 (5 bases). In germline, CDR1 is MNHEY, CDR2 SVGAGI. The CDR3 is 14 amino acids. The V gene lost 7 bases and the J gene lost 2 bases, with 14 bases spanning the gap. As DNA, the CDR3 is TGTGCCAGCACGCTTAGCCGGGGGAACTATGGCTACACCTTC. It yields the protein CASTLSRGNYGYTF.

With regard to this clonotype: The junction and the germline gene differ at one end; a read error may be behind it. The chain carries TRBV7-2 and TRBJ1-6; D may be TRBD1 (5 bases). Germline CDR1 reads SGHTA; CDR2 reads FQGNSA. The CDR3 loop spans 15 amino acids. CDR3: CATSRVRERNSPLHF. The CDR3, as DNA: TGTGCCACCAGCAGGGTCAGGGAGCGCAACTCACCCCTGCACTTT.

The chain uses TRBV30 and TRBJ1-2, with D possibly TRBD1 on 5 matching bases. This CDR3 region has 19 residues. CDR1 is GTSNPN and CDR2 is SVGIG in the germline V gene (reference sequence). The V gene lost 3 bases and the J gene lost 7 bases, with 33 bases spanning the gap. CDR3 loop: CAWRTEDPWDGSFSGGYTF. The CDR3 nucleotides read TGTGCCTGGAGGACAGAGGATCCGTGGGACGGGTCCTTTTCTGGTGGCTACACCTTC.

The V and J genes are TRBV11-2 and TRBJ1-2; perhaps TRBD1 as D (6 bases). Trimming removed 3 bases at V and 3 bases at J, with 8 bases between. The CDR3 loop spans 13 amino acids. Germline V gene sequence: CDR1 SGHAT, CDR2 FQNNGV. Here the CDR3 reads CASSFSGDYGYTF. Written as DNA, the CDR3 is TGTGCCAGCAGCTTCTCAGGGGACTATGGCTACACCTTC.

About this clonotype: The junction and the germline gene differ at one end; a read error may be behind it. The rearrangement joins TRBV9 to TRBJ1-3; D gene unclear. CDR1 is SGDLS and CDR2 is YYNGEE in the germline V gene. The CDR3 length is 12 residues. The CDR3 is CVSSGTGNTICF. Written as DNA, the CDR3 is TGTGTCAGCAGCGGAACCGGAAACACCATATGTTTT.